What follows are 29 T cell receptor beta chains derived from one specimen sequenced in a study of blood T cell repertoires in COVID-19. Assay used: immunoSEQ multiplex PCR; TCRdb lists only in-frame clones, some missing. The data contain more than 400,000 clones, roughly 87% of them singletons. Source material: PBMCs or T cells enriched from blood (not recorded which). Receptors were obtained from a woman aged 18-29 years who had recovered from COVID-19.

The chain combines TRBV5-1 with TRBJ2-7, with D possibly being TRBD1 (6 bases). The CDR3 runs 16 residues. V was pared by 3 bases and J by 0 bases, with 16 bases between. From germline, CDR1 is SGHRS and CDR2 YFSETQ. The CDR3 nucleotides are TGCGCCAGCAGCTCGTCAGCCGGGACACACTCCTACGAGCAGTACTTC. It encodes CASSSSAGTHSYEQYF.

CDR3 in DNA: TGTGCCAGCAATTTCGGGAATGAGCAGTTCTTC. Amino acids: CASNFGNEQFF. This chain links TRBV6-5 with TRBJ2-1; D ambiguous. This CDR3 region has 11 residues. The germline V gene encodes CDR1 MNHEY and CDR2 SVGAGI. Trimming cost V 7 bases and J 7 bases, with 8 bases left between them.

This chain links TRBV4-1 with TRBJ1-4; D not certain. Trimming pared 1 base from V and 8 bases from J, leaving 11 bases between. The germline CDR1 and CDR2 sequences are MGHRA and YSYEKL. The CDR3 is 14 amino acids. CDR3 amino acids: CASSQVQDREKLFF. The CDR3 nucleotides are TGCGCCAGCAGCCAAGTGCAGGATCGAGAAAAACTGTTTTTT.

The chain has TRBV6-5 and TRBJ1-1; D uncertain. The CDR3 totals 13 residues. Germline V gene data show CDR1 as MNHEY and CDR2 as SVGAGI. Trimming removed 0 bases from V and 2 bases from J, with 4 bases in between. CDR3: CASSYSLNTEAFF. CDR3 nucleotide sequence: TGTGCCAGCAGTTACTCCCTTAACACTGAAGCTTTCTTT.

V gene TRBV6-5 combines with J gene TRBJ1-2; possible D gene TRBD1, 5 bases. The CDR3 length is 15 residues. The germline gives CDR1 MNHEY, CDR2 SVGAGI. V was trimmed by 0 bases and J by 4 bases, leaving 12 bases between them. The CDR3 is CASSYSMTVPYGYTF. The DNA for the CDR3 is TGTGCCAGCAGTTACTCAATGACAGTCCCCTATGGCTACACCTTC.

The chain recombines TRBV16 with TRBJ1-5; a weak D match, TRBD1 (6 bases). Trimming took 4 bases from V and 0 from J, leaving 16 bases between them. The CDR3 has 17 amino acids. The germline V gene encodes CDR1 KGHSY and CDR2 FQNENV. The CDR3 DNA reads TGTGCCAGCAGCCTATCCAGTCAGGGGCCTAGCAATCAGCCCCAGCATTTT. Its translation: CASSLSSQGPSNQPQHF. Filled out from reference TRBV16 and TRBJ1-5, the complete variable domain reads GEEVAQTPKHLVRGEGQKAKLYCAPIKGHSYVFWYQQVLKNEFKFLISFQNENVFDETGMPKERFSAKCLPNSPCSLEIQATKLEDSAVYFCASSLSSQGPSNQPQHFGDGTRLSIL.

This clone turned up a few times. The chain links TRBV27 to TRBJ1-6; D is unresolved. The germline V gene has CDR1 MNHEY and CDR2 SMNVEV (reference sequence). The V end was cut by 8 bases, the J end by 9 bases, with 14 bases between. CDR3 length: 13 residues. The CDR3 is CASRGGTGSPLHF. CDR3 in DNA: TGTGCCAGCCGAGGCGGCACGGGTTCACCCCTCCACTTT.

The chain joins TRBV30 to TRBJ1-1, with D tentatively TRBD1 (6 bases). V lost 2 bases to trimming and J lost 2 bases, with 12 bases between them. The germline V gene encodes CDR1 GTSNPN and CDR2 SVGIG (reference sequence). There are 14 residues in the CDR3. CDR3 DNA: TGTGCCTGGAGTAGGACAGCCAAAAACACTGAAGCTTTCTTT. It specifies CAWSRTAKNTEAFF. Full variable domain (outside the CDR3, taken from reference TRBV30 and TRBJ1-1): SQTIHQWPATLVQPVGSPLSLECTVEGTSNPNLYWYRQAAGRGLQLLFYSVGIGQISSEVPQNLSASRPQDRQFILSSKKLLLSDSGFYLCAWSRTAKNTEAFFGQGTRLTVV.

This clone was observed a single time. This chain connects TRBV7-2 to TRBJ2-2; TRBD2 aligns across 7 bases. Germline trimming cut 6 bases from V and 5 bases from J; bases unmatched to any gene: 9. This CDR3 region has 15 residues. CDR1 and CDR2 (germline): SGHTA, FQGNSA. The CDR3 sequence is CASRRAGVGTGELFF. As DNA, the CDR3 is TGTGCCAGCAGAAGGGCGGGGGTAGGGACCGGGGAGCTGTTTTTT.

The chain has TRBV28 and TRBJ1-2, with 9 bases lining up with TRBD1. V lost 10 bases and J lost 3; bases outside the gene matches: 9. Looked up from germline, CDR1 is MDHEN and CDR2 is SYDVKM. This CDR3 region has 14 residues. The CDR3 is CAIENRGQDYGYTF. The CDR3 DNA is TGTGCCATCGAGAACAGGGGGCAAGACTATGGCTACACCTTC.

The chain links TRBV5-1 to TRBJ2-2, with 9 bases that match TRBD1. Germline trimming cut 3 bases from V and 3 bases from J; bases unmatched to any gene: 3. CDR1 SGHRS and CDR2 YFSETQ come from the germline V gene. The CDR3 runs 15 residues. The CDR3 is CASSSGTGYTGELFF. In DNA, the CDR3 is TGCGCCAGCAGCTCCGGGACAGGGTACACCGGGGAGCTGTTTTTT.

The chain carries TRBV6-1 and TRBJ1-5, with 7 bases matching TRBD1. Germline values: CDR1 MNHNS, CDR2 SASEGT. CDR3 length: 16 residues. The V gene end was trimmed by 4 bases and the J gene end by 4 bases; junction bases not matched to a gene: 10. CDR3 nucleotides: TGTGCCAGCAGTGCACCCGGGACAGCGCCGAATCAGCCCCAGCATTTT. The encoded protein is CASSAPGTAPNQPQHF.

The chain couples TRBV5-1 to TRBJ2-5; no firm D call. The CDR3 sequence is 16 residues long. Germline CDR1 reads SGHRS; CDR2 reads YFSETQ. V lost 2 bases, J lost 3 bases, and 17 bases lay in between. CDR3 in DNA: TGCGCCAGCAGCTTCACCCCTACAGAAAACGAAGAGACCCAGTACTTC. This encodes CASSFTPTENEETQYF.

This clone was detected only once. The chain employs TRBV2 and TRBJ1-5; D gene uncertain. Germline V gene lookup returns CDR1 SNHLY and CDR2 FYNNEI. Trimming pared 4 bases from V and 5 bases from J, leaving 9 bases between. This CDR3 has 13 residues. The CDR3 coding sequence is TGTGCCAGCAGTGTAGTAAGAGATCAGCCCCAGCATTTT. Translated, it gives CASSVVRDQPQHF.

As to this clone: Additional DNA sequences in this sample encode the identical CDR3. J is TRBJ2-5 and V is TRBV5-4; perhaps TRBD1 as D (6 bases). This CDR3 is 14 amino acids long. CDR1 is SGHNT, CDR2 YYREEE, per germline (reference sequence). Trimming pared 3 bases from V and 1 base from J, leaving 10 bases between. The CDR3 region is CASSSAGAQETQYF. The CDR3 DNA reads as TGTGCCAGCAGCTCCGCAGGGGCCCAAGAGACCCAGTACTTC.

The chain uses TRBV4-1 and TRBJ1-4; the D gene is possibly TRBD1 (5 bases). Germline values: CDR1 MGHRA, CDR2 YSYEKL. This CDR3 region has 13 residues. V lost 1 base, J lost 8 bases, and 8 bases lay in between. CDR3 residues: CASSQGTPEKLFF. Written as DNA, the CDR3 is TGCGCCAGCAGCCAAGGGACACCCGAAAAACTGTTTTTT.

The CDR3 DNA is TGTGCCATCAGCGCGACAGGGACCGAAAAAAACTATGGCTACACCTTC. It codes for CAISATGTEKNYGYTF. The rearrangement joins TRBV10-3 to TRBJ1-2, with 7 bases that match TRBD1. Germline CDR1 ENHRY, CDR2 SYGVKD. The CDR3 consists of 16 residues. J was trimmed by 2 bases and V by 6 bases; bases with no gene match: 12.

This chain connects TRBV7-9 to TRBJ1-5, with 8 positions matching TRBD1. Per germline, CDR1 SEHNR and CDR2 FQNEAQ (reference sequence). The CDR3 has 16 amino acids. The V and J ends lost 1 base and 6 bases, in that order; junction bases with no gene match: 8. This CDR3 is CASSLVSGQGAQPQHF. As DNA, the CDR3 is TGTGCCAGCAGCTTAGTCAGTGGGCAGGGGGCTCAGCCCCAGCATTTT.

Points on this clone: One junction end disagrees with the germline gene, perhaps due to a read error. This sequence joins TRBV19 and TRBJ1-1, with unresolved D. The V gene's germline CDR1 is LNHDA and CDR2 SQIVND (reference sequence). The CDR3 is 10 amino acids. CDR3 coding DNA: TGTGCCGGTAAGAACACTAAAGCTTTCTTT. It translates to CAGKNTKAFF.

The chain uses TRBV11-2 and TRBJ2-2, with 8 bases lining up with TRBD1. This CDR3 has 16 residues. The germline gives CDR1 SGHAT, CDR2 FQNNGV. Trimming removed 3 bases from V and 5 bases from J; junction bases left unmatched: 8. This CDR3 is CASSFPQGARTGELFF. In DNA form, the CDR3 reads TGTGCCAGCAGCTTTCCCCAGGGGGCGCGGACCGGGGAGCTGTTTTTT.

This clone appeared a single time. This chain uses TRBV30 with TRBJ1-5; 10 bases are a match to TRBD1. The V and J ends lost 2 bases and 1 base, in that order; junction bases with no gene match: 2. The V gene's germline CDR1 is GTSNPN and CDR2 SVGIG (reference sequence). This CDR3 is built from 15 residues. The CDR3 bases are TGTGCCTGGAGTCGGACAGGGGGGAGCAATCAGCCCCAGCATTTT. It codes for CAWSRTGGSNQPQHF.

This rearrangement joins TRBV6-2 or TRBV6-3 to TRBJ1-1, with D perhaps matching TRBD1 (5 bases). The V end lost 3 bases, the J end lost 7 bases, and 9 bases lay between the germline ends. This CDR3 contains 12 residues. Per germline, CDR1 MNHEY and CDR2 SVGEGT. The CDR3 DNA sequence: TGTGCCAGCAGTTATTTGGGGCTTGAAGCTTTCTTT. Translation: CASSYLGLEAFF.

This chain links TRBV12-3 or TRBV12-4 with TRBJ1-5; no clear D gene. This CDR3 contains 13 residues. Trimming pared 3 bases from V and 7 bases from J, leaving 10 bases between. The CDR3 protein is CASSFGRVQPQHF. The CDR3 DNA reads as TGTGCCAGCAGTTTCGGGCGGGTACAGCCCCAGCATTTT.

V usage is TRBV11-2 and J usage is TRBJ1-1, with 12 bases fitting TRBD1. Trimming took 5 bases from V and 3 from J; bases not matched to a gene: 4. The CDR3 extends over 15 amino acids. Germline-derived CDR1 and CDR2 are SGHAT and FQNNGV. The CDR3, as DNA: TGTGCCAGCAGCCCGGGGACAGGGGGCGACACTGAAGCTTTCTTT. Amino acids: CASSPGTGGDTEAFF.

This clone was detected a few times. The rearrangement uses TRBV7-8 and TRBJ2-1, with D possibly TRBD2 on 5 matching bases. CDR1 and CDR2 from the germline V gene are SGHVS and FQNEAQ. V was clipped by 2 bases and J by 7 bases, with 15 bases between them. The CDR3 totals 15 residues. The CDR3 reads CASSLRQATGNEQFF. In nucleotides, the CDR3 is TGTGCCAGCAGCTTACGCCAGGCGACGGGGAATGAGCAGTTCTTC.

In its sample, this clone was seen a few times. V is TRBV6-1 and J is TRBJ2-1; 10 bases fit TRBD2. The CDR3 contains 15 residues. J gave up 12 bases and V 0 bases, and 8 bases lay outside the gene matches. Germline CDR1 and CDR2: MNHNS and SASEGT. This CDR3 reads CASSEATSGVGRQFF. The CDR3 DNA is TGTGCCAGCAGTGAAGCAACTAGCGGGGTGGGGCGGCAGTTCTTC.

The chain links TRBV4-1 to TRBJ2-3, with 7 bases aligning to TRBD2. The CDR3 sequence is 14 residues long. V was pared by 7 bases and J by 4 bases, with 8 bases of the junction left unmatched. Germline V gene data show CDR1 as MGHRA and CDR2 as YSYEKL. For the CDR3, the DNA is TGCGCCAGCAACGCGGGGGAAGGGGCAGATACGCAGTATTTT. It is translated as CASNAGEGADTQYF.

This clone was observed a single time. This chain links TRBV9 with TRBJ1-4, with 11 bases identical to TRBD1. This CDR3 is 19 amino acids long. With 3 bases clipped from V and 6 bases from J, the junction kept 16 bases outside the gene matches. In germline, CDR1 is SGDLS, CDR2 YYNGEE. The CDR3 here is CASSATPGQGGSWDEKLFF. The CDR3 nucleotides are TGTGCCAGCAGCGCCACCCCGGGACAGGGGGGTTCGTGGGATGAAAAACTGTTTTTT.

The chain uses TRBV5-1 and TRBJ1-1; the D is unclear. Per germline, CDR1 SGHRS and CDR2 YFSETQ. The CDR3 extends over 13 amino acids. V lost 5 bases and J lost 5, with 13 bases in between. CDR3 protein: CASSWGVETEAFF. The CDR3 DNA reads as TGCGCCAGCAGTTGGGGAGTGGAGACTGAAGCTTTCTTT.